A single sample is the source of the 13 T cell receptor beta chains below, sequenced in a study of blood T cell repertoires in COVID-19. The method was immunoSEQ multiplex PCR; TCRdb's version includes in-frame clones alone and lacks a portion of them. The data show roughly 320,000 clones, around 87% seen once. Sequencing was carried out using peripheral blood. The receptors stem from a man in his 70s with acute or convalescent COVID-19.

The V gene is TRBV15, the J gene TRBJ1-4; no definite D call. Trimming removed 1 base at V and 3 bases at J, with 9 bases between. This CDR3 region has 15 residues. CDR1 LNHNV and CDR2 YYDKDF come from the germline V gene (reference sequence). DNA for the CDR3: TGTGCCACCAGCAGAGGGGCCGGTTCTAATGAAAAACTGTTTTTT. Protein product: CATSRGAGSNEKLFF. The whole variable domain, remainder taken from reference TRBV15 and TRBJ1-4, is DAMVIQNPRYQVTQFGKPVTLSCSQTLNHNVMYWYQQKSSQAPKLLFHYYDKDFNNEADTPDNFQSRRPNTSFCFLDIRSPGLGDTAMYLCATSRGAGSNEKLFFGSGTQLSVL.

The chain employs TRBV14 and TRBJ2-3, with D unclear. V gave up 1 base and J gave up 1 base, with 3 bases separating them. Looked up from germline, CDR1 is SGHDN and CDR2 is FVKESK. This CDR3 is 13 amino acids long. CDR3 loop: CASSQAGTDTQYF. CDR3 coding DNA: TGTGCCAGCAGCCAAGCGGGCACAGATACGCAGTATTTT.

In nucleotides, the CDR3 is TGTGCCAGCAGCTTAGGCAGGGTTACAAATGAGCAGTTCTTC. Translated, it gives CASSLGRVTNEQFF. The V and J genes are TRBV7-2 and TRBJ2-1, with D tentatively TRBD1 (5 bases). V was pared by 1 base and J by 7 bases, with 11 bases between. In germline, CDR1 is SGHTA, CDR2 FQGNSA. The CDR3 runs to 14 residues.

The rearrangement uses TRBV5-4 and TRBJ1-6, with D maybe TRBD1 (5 bases). CDR1 and CDR2 (germline): SGHNT, YYREEE (reference sequence). The V end lost 4 bases, the J end lost 7 bases, and 12 bases lay between the germline ends. The CDR3 covers 14 residues. The CDR3 loop reads CASSVDRRNSPLHF. The CDR3 nucleotides are TGTGCCAGCAGCGTTGACAGAAGGAATTCACCCCTCCACTTT.

The chain has TRBV6-5 and TRBJ2-5, with 7 bases matching TRBD1. The CDR3 has 14 residues. V was clipped by 6 bases and J by 2 bases; unmatched bases: 6. Germline CDR1 and CDR2: MNHEY and SVGAGI. The DNA for the CDR3 is TGTGCCAGCAGCTTGTGGGACAGACAAGAGACCCAGTACTTC. It is translated as CASSLWDRQETQYF.

The chain is built from TRBV10-1 and TRBJ2-7, with 11 bases aligning to TRBD2. With 3 bases clipped from V and 3 bases from J, the junction kept 10 bases outside the gene matches. The CDR3 loop spans 17 amino acids. The germline CDR1 and CDR2 sequences are WNHNN and SYGVQD (reference sequence). The CDR3 region is CASSDGTSGWWNYEQYF. The CDR3, as DNA: TGCGCCAGCAGTGATGGGACTAGCGGTTGGTGGAACTACGAGCAGTACTTC.

The chain combines TRBV3-1 (or the pseudogene TRBV3-2) with TRBJ1-2, with D maybe TRBD1 (5 bases). CDR1 LGHDT and CDR2 YNNKEL come from the germline V gene (reference sequence). The length of the CDR3 is 14 residues. Trimming left V 2 bases short and J 5 bases short, with 12 bases between. The CDR3 sequence: CASSQSGGRYGYTF. The CDR3 DNA is TGTGCCAGCAGCCAATCCGGGGGAAGGTATGGCTACACCTTC.

The V and J genes are TRBV15 and TRBJ1-4, with D perhaps matching TRBD1 (5 bases). The V end lost 0 bases, the J end lost 6 bases, and 5 bases lay between the germline ends. Germline CDR1 and CDR2: LNHNV and YYDKDF (reference sequence). The CDR3 has 13 residues. This CDR3 is CATSRDRDEKLFF. The CDR3 DNA sequence: TGTGCCACCAGCAGAGACAGGGATGAAAAACTGTTTTTT.

This sequence joins TRBV6-1 and TRBJ1-2; possibly TRBD1 for D (6 bases). The CDR3 consists of 13 residues. Germline V gene data show CDR1 as MNHNS and CDR2 as SASEGT. V shed 0 bases and J shed 7 bases, with 9 bases lying between them. The CDR3 region has the DNA TGTGCCAGCAGTGAAGCCGGGACAAGTGGCTACACCTTC. Its translation is CASSEAGTSGYTF.

This rearrangement joins TRBV20-1 to TRBJ1-5; D uncertain. From germline, CDR1 is DFQATT and CDR2 SNEGSKA (reference sequence). CDR3 size: 15 residues. With 3 bases removed from V and 1 base from J, the gap between germline ends came to 13 bases. The DNA for the CDR3 is TGCAGTGCTAGTCTGGCATCTTTCAGCAATCAGCCCCAGCATTTT. This encodes CSASLASFSNQPQHF.

V gene TRBV16 combines with J gene TRBJ1-1; D gene unclear. V lost 2 bases and J 8 bases, leaving 18 bases between the germline ends. The CDR3 consists of 15 residues. Germline V gene lookup returns CDR1 KGHSY and CDR2 FQNENV. For the CDR3, the DNA is TGTGCCAGCAGCCAAACCCCGCCCCGTCTCGGGGAAGCTTTCTTT. It encodes CASSQTPPRLGEAFF.

The rearrangement uses TRBV7-9 and TRBJ2-3; D possibly corresponds to TRBD2 (6 bases). CDR1 SEHNR and CDR2 FQNEAQ come from the germline V gene (reference sequence). The CDR3 is made up of 15 amino acids. The ends were cut back, 5 bases at V and 2 bases at J, with 14 bases in the middle. The CDR3 here is CASSLGGTLTDTQYF. The CDR3 nucleotides are TGTGCCAGCAGCCTAGGCGGGACCCTCACAGATACGCAGTATTTT.

The chain uses TRBV5-1 and TRBJ2-5; D might be TRBD1 (6 bases). V was cut by 1 base and J by 2 bases, with 15 bases left in between. Germline V gene lookup returns CDR1 SGHRS and CDR2 YFSETQ. This CDR3 comprises 16 residues. CDR3 region: CASSLRGGFPQETQYF. CDR3 in DNA: TGCGCCAGCAGCTTGAGAGGGGGATTCCCTCAAGAGACCCAGTACTTC. Supplemented by reference TRBV5-1 and TRBJ2-5, the full variable domain reads KAGVTQTPRYLIKTRGQQVTLSCSPISGHRSVSWYQQTPGQGLQFLFEYFSETQRNKGNFPGRFSGRQFSNSRSEMNVSTLELGDSALYLCASSLRGGFPQETQYFGPGTRLLVL.